This entry describes one T cell receptor (beta chain). The antigen is not known. Germline CDR1 is MNHNY and CDR2 is SVGAGI (reference sequence). With V trimmed by 8 bases and J by 8 bases, 10 bases remained unmatched. The CDR3 has 14 residues. Measured with immunoSEQ multiplex PCR; TCRdb has only the in-frame clones, and not every one. This table has a few million clones, more than 80% appearing once. These data come from a study of shared clonotypes between healthy human individuals. Study as a whole: The cohort comprised a couple of women and a few men. Their ages spanned 18 to 49 years. Study-wide results and limits: Represented genetic and exposure-history diversity was restricted by having few donors.

The gene calls are TRBV6-6 and TRBJ1-2, with TRBD1 matching over 11 bases. This TCR was recovered from a man between 18 and 35 years old in good health. Some clones in this sample may be carry-over from other donors' samples. The sequencing input was naive CD4+ T cells from PBMCs. Indicated subset: CD45RA+ positively selected. For the CDR3, the DNA is TGTGCCAGCCTCCCCGGACAGGGGGCTAACGGCTACACCTTC. It encodes CASLPGQGANGYTF.